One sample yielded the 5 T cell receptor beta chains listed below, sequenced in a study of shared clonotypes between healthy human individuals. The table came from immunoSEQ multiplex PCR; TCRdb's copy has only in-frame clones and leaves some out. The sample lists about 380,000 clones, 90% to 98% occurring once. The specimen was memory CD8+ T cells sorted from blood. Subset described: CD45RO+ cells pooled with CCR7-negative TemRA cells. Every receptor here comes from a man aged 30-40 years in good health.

In nucleotides, the CDR3 is TGTGCCAGCAGCTTAAGGGACAGGGCCTACAATGAGCAGTTCTTC. It is translated as CASSLRDRAYNEQFF. This chain joins TRBV7-3 and TRBJ2-1; 9 positions agree with TRBD1. V shed 1 base and J 2 bases; nucleotides not matched to a gene: 0. Germline lookup yields CDR1 SGHTA and CDR2 FQGTGA. The CDR3 totals 15 residues.

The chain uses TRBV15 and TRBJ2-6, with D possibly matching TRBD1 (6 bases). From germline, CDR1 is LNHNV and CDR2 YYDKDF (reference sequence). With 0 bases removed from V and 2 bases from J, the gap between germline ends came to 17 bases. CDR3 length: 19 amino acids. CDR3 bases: TGTGCCACCAGCAGAGATCGACAGGCATCTTGGGCTGGGGCCAACGTCCTGACTTTC. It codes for CATSRDRQASWAGANVLTF.

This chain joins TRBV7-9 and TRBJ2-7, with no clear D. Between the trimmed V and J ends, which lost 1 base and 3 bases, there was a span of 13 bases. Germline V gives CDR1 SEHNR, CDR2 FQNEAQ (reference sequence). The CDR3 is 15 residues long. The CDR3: CASSLEGSLHYEQYF. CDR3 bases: TGTGCCAGCAGCTTAGAGGGTAGCCTACACTACGAGCAGTACTTC.

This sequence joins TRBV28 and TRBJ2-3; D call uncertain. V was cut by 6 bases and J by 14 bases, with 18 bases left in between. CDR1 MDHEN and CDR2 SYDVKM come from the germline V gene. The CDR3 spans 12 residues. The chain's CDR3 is CASRPYPNSMYF. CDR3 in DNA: TGTGCCAGCAGACCTTACCCTAATTCAATGTATTTT.

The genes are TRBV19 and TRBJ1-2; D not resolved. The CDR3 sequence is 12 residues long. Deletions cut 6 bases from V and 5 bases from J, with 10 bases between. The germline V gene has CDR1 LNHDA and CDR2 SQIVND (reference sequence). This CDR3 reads CASSPGPYGYTF. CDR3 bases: TGTGCCAGTAGCCCCGGTCCTTATGGCTACACCTTC.